The 11 T cell receptor beta chains given below trace back to one sample, sequenced in a study of OX40 agonist ivuxolimab in advanced cancers. The assay was immunoSEQ multiplex PCR, and TCRdb's table has in-frame clones only and misses some. The sample includes roughly 38,000 clones, about 79% seen only once; the top ten take approximately 17%. This specimen consisted of CD4+ or CD8+ T cells sorted from blood, obtained in a trial of the OX40 agonist ivuxolimab. The receptor source for this set is an adult with an advanced solid tumor such as melanoma, head and neck, liver or kidney cancer.

This clone was observed once. The chain recombines TRBV19 with TRBJ1-2; TRBD1 matches 8 bases. CDR3 length: 12 amino acids. Germline CDR1 and CDR2: LNHDA and SQIVND (reference sequence). V trimming: 7 bases; J trimming: 8 bases; junction bases outside the gene matches: 6. CDR3 sequence: CASNLDREGYTF. In nucleotides, the CDR3 is TGTGCCAGTAACTTGGACAGGGAAGGCTACACCTTC.

This chain links TRBV5-6 with TRBJ2-2; 8 nucleotides match TRBD2. Germline CDR1 SGHDT, CDR2 YYEEEE. This CDR3 contains 14 residues. After removal of 3 bases from V and 7 bases from J, the junction contained 5 bases not matched to a gene. The DNA of the CDR3 is TGTGCCAGCAGCTACGGGGGGGCCAACGGGGAGCTGTTTTTT. Protein product: CASSYGGANGELFF.

The rearrangement joins TRBV12-5 to TRBJ1-5; D is ambiguous. CDR1 is LGHNT, CDR2 FRNRAP, per germline. Trimming took off 5 bases at V and 4 bases at J, with 12 bases between the two ends. CDR3 length: 14 amino acids. In DNA, the CDR3 is TGTGCTAGTGGTACCCTTGAGGGAAATCAGCCCCAGCATTTT. This sequence encodes CASGTLEGNQPQHF.

This rearrangement joins TRBV12-1 to TRBJ1-1. TRBV12-1 represents a pseudogene. This CDR3 is 14 amino acids long. CDR3 coding DNA: TGTGCCAGCAGCTTTACGGCTCTAAACACTGAAGCTTTCTTT. Its translation: CASSFTALNTEAFF.

This clone was counted a single time. The V gene is TRBV6-4, the J gene TRBJ1-2, with D tentatively TRBD1 (6 bases). CDR1 is MRHNA and CDR2 is SNTAGT in the germline V gene. V gave up 7 bases and J gave up 7 bases, with 16 bases separating them. The CDR3 is made up of 13 amino acids. The CDR3 DNA sequence: TGTGCCAGCAACCCGGGGGGACACCGTGGCTACACCTTC. It is translated as CASNPGGHRGYTF.

The rearrangement links TRBV18 to TRBJ2-2, with D tentatively TRBD2 (5 bases). CDR1 is KGHSH, CDR2 LQKENI, per germline. Trimming removed 6 bases from V and 5 bases from J, with 19 bases in between. There are 16 residues in the CDR3. CDR3 in DNA: TGTGCCAGCTCTCTCGCCGGAGGTGGACTGACCGGGGAGCTGTTTTTT. It codes for CASSLAGGGLTGELFF.

The J gene is TRBJ1-2, the V gene TRBV14, with D unresolved. The CDR3 runs 15 residues. V gave up 0 bases and J gave up 4 bases, with 12 bases separating them. Germline lookup yields CDR1 SGHDN and CDR2 FVKESK. The chain's CDR3 is CASSQDPASAYGYTF. The DNA for the CDR3 is TGTGCCAGCAGCCAAGATCCGGCGTCAGCCTATGGCTACACCTTC.

This clone qualifies as medium-sized (0.01 to 0.1%). This rearrangement joins TRBV27 to TRBJ2-7; D is possibly TRBD1 (5 bases). In germline, CDR1 is MNHEY, CDR2 SMNVEV (reference sequence). The CDR3 has 15 amino acids. The V end was cut by 2 bases, the J end by 5 bases, with 16 bases between. The CDR3: CASSLGATGSDEQYV. DNA for the CDR3: TGTGCCAGCAGTTTAGGGGCGACCGGCAGCGACGAGCAGTACGTC.

The chain links TRBV10-3 to TRBJ1-1; D call uncertain. Germline V gene sequence: CDR1 ENHRY, CDR2 SYGVKD. This CDR3 comprises 14 residues. Trimming stripped 5 bases from V and 3 bases from J, with 13 bases between. The CDR3 coding sequence is TGTGCCATCAGTCTGACACCGGAGTACACTGAAGCTTTCTTT. It encodes CAISLTPEYTEAFF.

The table lists this clone with a few counts. J is TRBJ1-3 and V is TRBV15, with 8 bases identical to TRBD1. The CDR3 extends over 16 amino acids. Germline CDR1 is LNHNV and CDR2 is YYDKDF (reference sequence). J lost 9 bases, V lost 1 base, and 11 bases had no gene match. The CDR3 region has the DNA TGTGCCACCAGCAGAGGCACTGCAGGGGGCTTCGGCACCATATATTTT. Amino acid sequence: CATSRGTAGGFGTIYF.

This clone was counted a single time. This chain uses TRBV29-1 with TRBJ2-7; D gene unclear. Germline CDR1 SQVTM, CDR2 ANQGSEA. The V end lost 0 bases, the J end lost 4 bases, and 10 bases lay between the germline ends. The CDR3 covers 13 residues. In DNA, the CDR3 is TGCAGCGTTGAAGATTCGGCGTCGTACGAGCAGTACTTC. Amino acid sequence: CSVEDSASYEQYF.